A single count supports the clone carrying this TCR beta chain. Profiling relied on immunoSEQ multiplex PCR, and the TCRdb table lists in-frame clones only, not all of them. The sample has 200,000 or so clones; approximately 90% are singletons. The data were taken from a study of control samples from healthy donors and cancer patients. This sequence was found in a man aged 30 to 39 in good health. Input material: blood.

CDR3 loop: CATSDLGRTGGNEQFF. In DNA form, the CDR3 reads TGTGCCACCAGTGATTTGGGGCGGACAGGGGGCAATGAGCAGTTCTTC. This sequence joins TRBV24-1 and TRBJ2-1, with 10 bases fitting TRBD1. Germline V gene sequence: CDR1 KGHDR, CDR2 SFDVKD. The length of the CDR3 is 16 residues. J lost 6 bases, V lost 0 bases, and 4 bases had no gene match.